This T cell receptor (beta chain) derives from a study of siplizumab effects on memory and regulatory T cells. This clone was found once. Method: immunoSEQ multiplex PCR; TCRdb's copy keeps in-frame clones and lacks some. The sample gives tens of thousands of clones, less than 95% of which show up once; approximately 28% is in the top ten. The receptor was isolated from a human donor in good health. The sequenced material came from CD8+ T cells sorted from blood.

The CDR3 nucleotides read TGCGCCAGCAGTGATAGGGGGAACACTGAAGCTTTCTTT. Amino acid sequence: CASSDRGNTEAFF. The genes are TRBV10-2 and TRBJ1-1, with a possible D match to TRBD1 (5 bases). Trimming removed 3 bases at V and 1 base at J, with 6 bases between. Germline CDR1 is WSHSY and CDR2 is SAAADI. The CDR3 spans 13 residues.